The source of this TCR beta chain is a study of PD-1 blockade in classical Hodgkin lymphoma. Following autologous stem cell transplantation, relapse occurred in every patient, and exposure to brentuximab vedotin varied. Relapsed/refractory classical Hodgkin lymphoma patients had complete, partial or progressive responses. The assay was immunoSEQ multiplex PCR, and TCRdb's table has in-frame clones only and misses some. This sample has approximately 99,000 clones, with 81% found just once. The CDR3 runs 13 residues. CDR1 and CDR2 from the germline V gene are SNHLY and FYNNEI. Trimming pared 3 bases from V and 5 bases from J, leaving 8 bases between. This clone came up once.

The clonotype originates from a human donor with classical Hodgkin lymphoma. V gene TRBV2 combines with J gene TRBJ1-5, with D unresolved. Here the sequenced sample was peripheral blood mononuclear cells (PBMCs), taken before the second cycle of nivolumab. The CDR3 spells CASSESRYQPQHF. DNA of the CDR3: TGTGCCAGCAGTGAGAGTAGGTATCAGCCCCAGCATTTT.